The rows below give T cell receptor beta chains drawn from one sample of a study of post-analysis software for immune sequencing data. TCRdb re-called the PCR reads with MiXCR, one entry per CDR3 protein. The table shows about 380,000 distinct CDR3 sequences, with approximately 33% occurring only once. Sequencing input: blood. These TCRs come from a girl aged 10-17 years with multiple sclerosis. CDR3s include the opening cysteine and the closing phenylalanine or tryptophan. A D gene is named only where the DNA matches it firmly. Clone size, where shown, is once, few, many, or a class for clones that have expanded.

d_call: TRBD1
j_call: TRBJ1-4
clone_size: .
v_call: TRBV28
cdr3_aa: CASSSRDRHNEKLFF
cdr3_nt: TGTGCCAGCAGTTCCCGGGACAGGCATAATGAAAAACTGTTTTTT

d_call: TRBD1
j_call: TRBJ1-2
clone_size: .
v_call: TRBV5-1
cdr3_aa: CASSLMDRINYGYTF
cdr3_nt: TGCGCCAGCAGCTTGATGGACAGGATTAACTATGGCTACACCTTC

d_call: TRBD1
j_call: TRBJ2-7
clone_size: .
v_call: TRBV6-5
cdr3_aa: CASSYTQTGGRGNEQYF
cdr3_nt: TGTGCCAGCAGTTACACCCAGACAGGGGGAAGGGGGAACGAGCAGTACTTC

d_call: .
j_call: TRBJ2-5
clone_size: .
v_call: TRBV10-3
cdr3_aa: CATGPSYERYF
cdr3_nt: TGTGCCACTGGACCTTCCTACGAGCGGTACTTC

d_call: .
j_call: TRBJ1-1
clone_size: .
v_call: TRBV5-5
cdr3_aa: CASSRGTVNTEAFF
cdr3_nt: TGTGCCAGCAGTCGGGGGACGGTGAACACTGAAGCTTTCTTT

d_call: .
j_call: TRBJ1-4
clone_size: many
v_call: TRBV29-1
cdr3_aa: CSGSANEKLFF
cdr3_nt: TGCAGCGGATCTGCTAATGAAAAACTGTTTTTT

d_call: .
j_call: TRBJ1-2
clone_size: .
v_call: TRBV29-1
cdr3_aa: CSVVAANYGYTF
cdr3_nt: TGCAGCGTTGTAGCAGCTAACTATGGCTACACCTTC

d_call: .
j_call: TRBJ2-7
clone_size: few
v_call: TRBV4-2
cdr3_aa: CASAKEQNAYEQYF
cdr3_nt: TGTGCCAGCGCCAAGGAGCAGAATGCCTACGAGCAGTACTTC

d_call: TRBD2
j_call: TRBJ2-4
clone_size: few
v_call: TRBV12-3/TRBV12-4
cdr3_aa: CASRWTSRNIQYF
cdr3_nt: TGTGCCAGCAGGTGGACTAGCCGGAACATTCAGTACTTC

d_call: TRBD1
j_call: TRBJ1-2
clone_size: few
v_call: TRBV4-1
cdr3_aa: CASSQVLGQGGYTF
cdr3_nt: TGCGCCAGCAGCCAAGTTCTGGGACAGGGTGGCTACACCTTC

d_call: TRBD2
j_call: TRBJ2-4
clone_size: once
v_call: TRBV3-1
cdr3_aa: CASSQAPSGDPREYF
cdr3_nt: TGTGCCAGCAGCCAAGCCCCTAGCGGGGACCCAAGGGAGTACTTC

d_call: TRBD2
j_call: TRBJ2-1
clone_size: .
v_call: TRBV6-5
cdr3_aa: CASSYSLASGNEQFF
cdr3_nt: TGTGCCAGCAGTTACTCGTTAGCTAGCGGCAATGAGCAGTTCTTC

d_call: .
j_call: TRBJ1-6
clone_size: .
v_call: TRBV27
cdr3_aa: CASRLGGAGFWSPLHF
cdr3_nt: TGTGCCAGCAGGCTGGGGGGGGCTGGTTTTTGGTCACCCCTCCACTTT

d_call: .
j_call: TRBJ1-2
clone_size: .
v_call: TRBV5-5
cdr3_aa: CASSLAAQVYGYTF
cdr3_nt: TGTGCCAGCAGCTTGGCCGCGCAGGTATATGGCTACACCTTC

d_call: .
j_call: TRBJ2-1
clone_size: few
v_call: TRBV7-9
cdr3_aa: CASSFTTIEQFF
cdr3_nt: TGTGCCAGCAGCTTCACCACGATTGAGCAGTTCTTC

d_call: .
j_call: TRBJ2-7
clone_size: .
v_call: TRBV29-1
cdr3_aa: CSVHTGYEQYF
cdr3_nt: TGCAGCGTCCACACTGGATACGAGCAGTACTTC

d_call: .
j_call: TRBJ1-2
clone_size: .
v_call: TRBV18
cdr3_aa: CASSPGSESGNYGYTF
cdr3_nt: TGTGCCAGCTCACCGGGATCAGAGTCTGGGAACTATGGCTACACCTTC

d_call: .
j_call: TRBJ2-5
clone_size: .
v_call: TRBV21-1
cdr3_aa: CASSSWGTSGGRETQYF
cdr3_nt: TGTGCCAGCAGCAGTTGGGGGACTAGCGGGGGTCGAGAGACCCAGTACTTC

d_call: TRBD2
j_call: TRBJ2-3
clone_size: .
v_call: TRBV18
cdr3_aa: CASSEGLAGNTDTQYF
cdr3_nt: TGTGCCAGCTCAGAGGGACTAGCGGGGAACACAGATACGCAGTATTTT

d_call: TRBD1
j_call: TRBJ2-7
clone_size: few
v_call: TRBV18
cdr3_aa: CASSPGQGVHEQYF
cdr3_nt: TGTGCCAGCTCACCCGGACAGGGGGTCCACGAGCAGTACTTC

d_call: .
j_call: TRBJ1-6
clone_size: .
v_call: TRBV4-1
cdr3_aa: CASSQERGLRSPLHF
cdr3_nt: TGCGCCAGCAGCCAAGAAAGGGGATTACGTTCACCCCTCCACTTT

d_call: .
j_call: TRBJ1-2
clone_size: few
v_call: TRBV12-3/TRBV12-4
cdr3_aa: CASSLAGTRASGYTF
cdr3_nt: TGTGCCAGCAGTTTAGCGGGGACGAGGGCCAGTGGCTACACCTTC

d_call: .
j_call: TRBJ2-5
clone_size: few
v_call: TRBV7-9
cdr3_aa: CASGSRLANQETQYF
cdr3_nt: TGTGCCAGCGGCTCTCGGCTGGCGAATCAAGAGACCCAGTACTTC

d_call: .
j_call: TRBJ2-7
clone_size: few
v_call: TRBV28
cdr3_aa: CASSPRRVRDTYEQYF
cdr3_nt: TGTGCCAGCAGTCCCCGTCGGGTACGGGACACCTACGAGCAGTACTTC

d_call: TRBD2
j_call: TRBJ2-1
clone_size: few
v_call: TRBV12-3/TRBV12-4
cdr3_aa: CASRGTSGGYNEQFF
cdr3_nt: TGTGCCAGCAGGGGGACTAGCGGGGGCTACAATGAGCAGTTCTTC

d_call: TRBD1
j_call: TRBJ1-6
clone_size: few
v_call: TRBV27
cdr3_aa: CASRYGTENSPLHF
cdr3_nt: TGTGCCAGCAGGTATGGGACAGAAAATTCACCCCTCCACTTT

d_call: .
j_call: TRBJ2-3
clone_size: .
v_call: TRBV12-3/TRBV12-4
cdr3_aa: CASSLFGAYSTDTQYF
cdr3_nt: TGTGCCAGCAGTCTCTTCGGGGCCTATAGCACAGATACGCAGTATTTT

d_call: .
j_call: TRBJ2-1
clone_size: .
v_call: TRBV5-1
cdr3_aa: CASSLEGQSSYNEQFF
cdr3_nt: TGCGCCAGCAGCTTGGAAGGGCAAAGCTCCTACAATGAGCAGTTCTTC

d_call: .
j_call: TRBJ1-2
clone_size: .
v_call: TRBV4-3
cdr3_aa: CASSFPGGIGYTF
cdr3_nt: TGCGCCAGCAGCTTTCCTGGGGGAATTGGCTACACCTTC

d_call: .
j_call: TRBJ1-2
clone_size: .
v_call: TRBV7-2
cdr3_aa: CATRTRGAEGYTF
cdr3_nt: TGTGCCACCCGGACGAGGGGCGCAGAGGGCTACACCTTC

d_call: .
j_call: TRBJ1-2
clone_size: .
v_call: TRBV4-1
cdr3_aa: CASSQVWGTPITPNYGYTF
cdr3_nt: TGCGCCAGCAGCCAAGTATGGGGAACTCCCATAACCCCTAACTATGGCTACACCTTC

d_call: TRBD2
j_call: TRBJ2-1
clone_size: few
v_call: TRBV5-1
cdr3_aa: CASSLASGGAFNDEQFF
cdr3_nt: TGCGCCAGCAGCTTGGCTAGCGGGGGGGCCTTTAACGATGAGCAGTTCTTC

d_call: .
j_call: TRBJ2-1
clone_size: few
v_call: TRBV7-6
cdr3_aa: CASSRTVYNEQFF
cdr3_nt: TGTGCCAGCAGCCGGACAGTCTACAATGAGCAGTTCTTC

d_call: TRBD1
j_call: TRBJ1-5
clone_size: .
v_call: TRBV9
cdr3_aa: CASSAAGTAFEPQHF
cdr3_nt: TGTGCCAGCAGCGCAGCCGGGACAGCATTTGAGCCCCAGCATTTT

d_call: .
j_call: TRBJ2-5
clone_size: .
v_call: TRBV5-1
cdr3_aa: CASSRGGPIHQETQYF
cdr3_nt: TGCGCCAGCAGCCGAGGGGGACCTATCCACCAAGAGACCCAGTACTTC

d_call: .
j_call: TRBJ1-6
clone_size: .
v_call: TRBV12-3/TRBV12-4
cdr3_aa: CASSLAGGDYSPLHF
cdr3_nt: TGTGCCAGCAGTTTAGCGGGAGGGGATTATTCACCCCTCCACTTT

d_call: .
j_call: TRBJ2-7
clone_size: .
v_call: TRBV29-1
cdr3_aa: CSVQAPGTGPYEQYF
cdr3_nt: TGCAGCGTCCAAGCCCCCGGGACGGGGCCCTACGAGCAGTACTTC

d_call: .
j_call: TRBJ2-5
clone_size: few
v_call: TRBV29-1
cdr3_aa: CSVELQGQESQYF
cdr3_nt: TGCAGCGTTGAATTACAGGGACAAGAGTCCCAGTACTTC

d_call: .
j_call: TRBJ1-1
clone_size: .
v_call: TRBV29-1
cdr3_aa: CSVDRSGLNTEAFF
cdr3_nt: TGCAGCGTTGACCGGTCAGGATTGAACACTGAAGCTTTCTTT

d_call: .
j_call: TRBJ1-3
clone_size: .
v_call: TRBV9
cdr3_aa: CASSVSSRENTIYF
cdr3_nt: TGTGCCAGCAGCGTATCTTCGAGGGAAAACACCATATATTTT

d_call: .
j_call: TRBJ1-1
clone_size: .
v_call: TRBV5-1
cdr3_aa: CASSLGRGLVDTEAFF
cdr3_nt: TGCGCCAGCAGCTTGGGACGGGGGCTGGTTGACACTGAAGCTTTCTTT

d_call: .
j_call: TRBJ2-5
clone_size: .
v_call: TRBV20-1
cdr3_aa: CSPGGVADGQTQYF
cdr3_nt: TGCAGTCCAGGAGGGGTTGCGGACGGCCAGACCCAGTACTTC

d_call: .
j_call: TRBJ2-3
clone_size: .
v_call: TRBV6-2/TRBV6-3
cdr3_aa: CASSRSADTQYF
cdr3_nt: TGTGCCAGCAGCCGTAGCGCAGATACGCAGTATTTT

d_call: TRBD2
j_call: TRBJ2-3
clone_size: few
v_call: TRBV4-2
cdr3_aa: CASTSSGGASDTQYF
cdr3_nt: TGTGCCAGCACCTCTAGCGGGGGGGCCTCAGATACGCAGTATTTT

d_call: .
j_call: TRBJ1-2
clone_size: .
v_call: TRBV20-1
cdr3_aa: CSARTADGYTF
cdr3_nt: TGCAGTGCTAGGACAGCCGACGGCTACACCTTC

d_call: TRBD1
j_call: TRBJ2-2
clone_size: .
v_call: TRBV7-2
cdr3_aa: CASSFPRDRGDTGELFF
cdr3_nt: TGTGCCAGCAGCTTTCCTCGGGACAGGGGTGATACCGGGGAGCTGTTTTTT

d_call: TRBD1
j_call: TRBJ1-2
clone_size: .
v_call: TRBV5-5
cdr3_aa: CASSPQTGSYGHTF
cdr3_nt: TGTGCCAGCAGCCCTCAGACAGGGAGCTATGGCCACACCTTC

d_call: .
j_call: TRBJ2-5
clone_size: many
v_call: TRBV29-1
cdr3_aa: CSVERGEETQYF
cdr3_nt: TGCAGCGTCGAGAGGGGTGAAGAGACCCAGTACTTC

d_call: .
j_call: TRBJ2-7
clone_size: .
v_call: TRBV5-1
cdr3_aa: CASSLEAVSYEQYF
cdr3_nt: TGCGCCAGCAGCTTGGAGGCAGTTAGTTACGAGCAGTACTTC

d_call: .
j_call: TRBJ2-3
clone_size: many
v_call: TRBV7-2
cdr3_aa: CASSYFTDTQYF
cdr3_nt: TGTGCCAGCAGCTATTTCACAGATACGCAGTATTTT

d_call: .
j_call: TRBJ2-7
clone_size: .
v_call: TRBV7-9
cdr3_aa: CASGFTNYEQYF
cdr3_nt: TGTGCCAGCGGCTTCACAAACTACGAGCAGTACTTC

d_call: TRBD2
j_call: TRBJ2-3
clone_size: .
v_call: TRBV15
cdr3_aa: CATSRDVASGGVFGTDTQYF
cdr3_nt: TGTGCCACCAGCAGAGATGTAGCTAGCGGGGGGGTCTTTGGTACAGATACGCAGTATTTT

d_call: TRBD2
j_call: TRBJ2-3
clone_size: .
v_call: TRBV7-2
cdr3_aa: CASSPLTSGGPSATQYF
cdr3_nt: TGTGCCAGCAGCCCGCTCACTAGCGGGGGGCCCTCGGCGACGCAGTATTTT

d_call: .
j_call: TRBJ2-4
clone_size: few
v_call: TRBV5-6
cdr3_aa: CASSFPKGSYIQYF
cdr3_nt: TGTGCCAGCAGCTTTCCTAAGGGGTCATACATTCAGTACTTC

d_call: TRBD1
j_call: TRBJ2-7
clone_size: few
v_call: TRBV18
cdr3_aa: CASSPPRGYTYEQYF
cdr3_nt: TGTGCCAGCTCACCACCCAGGGGGTATACCTACGAGCAGTACTTC

d_call: TRBD2
j_call: TRBJ2-5
clone_size: .
v_call: TRBV29-1
cdr3_aa: CSVAATSGQETQYF
cdr3_nt: TGCAGCGTTGCTGCGACTAGCGGCCAAGAGACCCAGTACTTC

d_call: .
j_call: TRBJ1-4
clone_size: .
v_call: TRBV12-3/TRBV12-4
cdr3_aa: CASSPIEGSNEKLFF
cdr3_nt: TGTGCCAGCAGCCCGATAGAGGGATCTAATGAAAAACTGTTTTTT

d_call: .
j_call: TRBJ1-2
clone_size: .
v_call: TRBV25-1
cdr3_aa: CASSDRRDYGYTF
cdr3_nt: TGTGCCAGCAGCGACAGGCGCGACTATGGCTACACCTTC

d_call: .
j_call: TRBJ2-7
clone_size: .
v_call: TRBV20-1
cdr3_aa: CSARRGGSSSYEQYF
cdr3_nt: TGCAGTGCTAGACGAGGAGGGTCGAGCTCCTACGAGCAGTACTTC

d_call: .
j_call: TRBJ2-1
clone_size: .
v_call: TRBV12-3/TRBV12-4
cdr3_aa: CASRTGVYNEQFF
cdr3_nt: TGTGCCAGCAGAACCGGGGTCTACAATGAGCAGTTCTTC